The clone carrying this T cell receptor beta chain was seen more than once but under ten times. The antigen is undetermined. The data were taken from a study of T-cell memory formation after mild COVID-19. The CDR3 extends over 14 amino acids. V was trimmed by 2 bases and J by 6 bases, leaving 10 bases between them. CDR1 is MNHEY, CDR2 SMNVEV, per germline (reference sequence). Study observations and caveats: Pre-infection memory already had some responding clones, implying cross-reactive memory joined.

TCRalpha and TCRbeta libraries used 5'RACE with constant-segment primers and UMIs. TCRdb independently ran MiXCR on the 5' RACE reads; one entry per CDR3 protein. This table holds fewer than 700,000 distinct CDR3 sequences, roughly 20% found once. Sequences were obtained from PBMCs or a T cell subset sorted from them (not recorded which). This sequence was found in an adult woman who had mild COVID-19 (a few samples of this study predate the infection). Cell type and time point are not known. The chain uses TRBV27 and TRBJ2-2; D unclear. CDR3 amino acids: CASSLRTHPGELFF. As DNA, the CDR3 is TGTGCCAGCAGTTTACGGACCCATCCCGGGGAGCTGTTTTTT.